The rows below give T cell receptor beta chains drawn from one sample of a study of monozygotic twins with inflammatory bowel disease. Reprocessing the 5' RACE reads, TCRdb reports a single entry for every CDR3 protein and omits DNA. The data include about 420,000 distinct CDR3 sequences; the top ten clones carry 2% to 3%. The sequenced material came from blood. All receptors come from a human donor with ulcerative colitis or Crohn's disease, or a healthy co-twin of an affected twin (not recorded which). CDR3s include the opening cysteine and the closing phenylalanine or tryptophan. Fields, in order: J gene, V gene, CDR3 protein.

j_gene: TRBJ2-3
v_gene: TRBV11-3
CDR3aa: CASSTRTGTGTDTQYF

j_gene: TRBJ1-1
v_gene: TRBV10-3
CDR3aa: CAISERANTEAFF

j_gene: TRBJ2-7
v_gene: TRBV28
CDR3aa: CASSLSPGWREPEEQYF

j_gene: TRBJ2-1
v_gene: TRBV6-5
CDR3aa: CASSYRPGVGSYNEQFF

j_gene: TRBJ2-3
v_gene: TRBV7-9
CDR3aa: CASSFGQPKQTDTQYF

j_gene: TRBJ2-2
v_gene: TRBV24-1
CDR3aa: CATSDGPTGELFF

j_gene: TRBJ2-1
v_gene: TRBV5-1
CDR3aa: CASSLSSLEQFF

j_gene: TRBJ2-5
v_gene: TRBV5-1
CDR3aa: CASTIGDFPGGTSGSGETQYF

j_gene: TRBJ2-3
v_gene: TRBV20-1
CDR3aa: CSARYLTDTQYF

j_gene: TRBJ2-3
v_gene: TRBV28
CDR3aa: CASSLRPGTSGRGSTDTQYF

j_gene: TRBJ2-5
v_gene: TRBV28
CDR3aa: CASSLGLSGETQYF

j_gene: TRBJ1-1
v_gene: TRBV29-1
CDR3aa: CSVSERPEAFF

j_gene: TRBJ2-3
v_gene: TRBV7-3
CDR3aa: CASSSSGRTDTQYF

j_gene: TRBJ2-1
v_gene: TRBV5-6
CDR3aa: CASSFAGTGKYNEQFF

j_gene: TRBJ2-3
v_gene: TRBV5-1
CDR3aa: CASSLAGGAGTDTQYF

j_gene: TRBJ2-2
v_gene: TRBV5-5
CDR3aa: CASSFGQTGELFF

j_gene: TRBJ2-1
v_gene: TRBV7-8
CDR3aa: CASRAGTGAGEQFF

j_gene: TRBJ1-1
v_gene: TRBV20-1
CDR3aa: CSARPGQFNTEAFF

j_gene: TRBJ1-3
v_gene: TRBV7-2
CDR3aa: CASSPVPGNTIYF

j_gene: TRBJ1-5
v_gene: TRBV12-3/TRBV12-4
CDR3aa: CASTDSYSNQPQHF

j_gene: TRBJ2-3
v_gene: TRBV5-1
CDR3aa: CASRDLNTDTQYF

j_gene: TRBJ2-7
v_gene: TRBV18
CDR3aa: CASSPVFVDPSSYEQYF

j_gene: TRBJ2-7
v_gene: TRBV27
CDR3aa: CASSGLAGGEQYF

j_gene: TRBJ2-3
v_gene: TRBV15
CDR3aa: CATHTGGRDTQYF